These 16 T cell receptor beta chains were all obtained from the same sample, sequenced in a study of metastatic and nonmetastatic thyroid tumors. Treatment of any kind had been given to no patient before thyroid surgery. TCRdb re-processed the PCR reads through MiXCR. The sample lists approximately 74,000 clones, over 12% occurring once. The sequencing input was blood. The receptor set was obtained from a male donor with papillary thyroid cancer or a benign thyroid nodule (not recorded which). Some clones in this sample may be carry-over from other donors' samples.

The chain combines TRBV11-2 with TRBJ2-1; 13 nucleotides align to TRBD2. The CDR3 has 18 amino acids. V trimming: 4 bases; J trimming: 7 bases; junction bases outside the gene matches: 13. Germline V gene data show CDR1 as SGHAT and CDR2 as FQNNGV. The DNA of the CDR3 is TGTGCCAGCAGCTCACCCACCGGGACTAGCGGGACTATAAATGAGCAGTTCTTC. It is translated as CASSSPTGTSGTINEQFF.

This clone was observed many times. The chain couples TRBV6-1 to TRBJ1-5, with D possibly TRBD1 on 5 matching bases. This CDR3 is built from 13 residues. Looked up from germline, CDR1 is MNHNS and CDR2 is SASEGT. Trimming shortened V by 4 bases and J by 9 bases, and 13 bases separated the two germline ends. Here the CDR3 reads CASSVRDAGPQHF. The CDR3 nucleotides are TGTGCCAGCAGTGTCCGGGACGCCGGGCCCCAGCATTTT.

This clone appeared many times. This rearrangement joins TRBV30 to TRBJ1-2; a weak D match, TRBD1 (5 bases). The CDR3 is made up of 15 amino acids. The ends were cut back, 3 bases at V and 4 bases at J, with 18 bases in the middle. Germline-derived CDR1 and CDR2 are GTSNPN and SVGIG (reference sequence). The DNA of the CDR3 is TGTGCCTGGAGAATGGGGCAGGGACGTCCCTATGGCTACACCTTC. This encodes CAWRMGQGRPYGYTF.

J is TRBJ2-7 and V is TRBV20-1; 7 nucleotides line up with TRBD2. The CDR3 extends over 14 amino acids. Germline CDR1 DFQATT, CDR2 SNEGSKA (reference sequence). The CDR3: CSASRPSGNYERYV. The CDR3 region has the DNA TGCAGTGCATCGCGGCCTAGCGGAAATTACGAGCGGTACGTC.

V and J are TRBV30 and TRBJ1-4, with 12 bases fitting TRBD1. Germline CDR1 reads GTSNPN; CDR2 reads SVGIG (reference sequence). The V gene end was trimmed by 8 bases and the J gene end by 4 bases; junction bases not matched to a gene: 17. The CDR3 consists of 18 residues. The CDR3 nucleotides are TGTGCCCTGAGTCCGGGTCCGGGACAGGGGGCACTTAATGAAAAACTGTTTTTT. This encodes CALSPGPGQGALNEKLFF.

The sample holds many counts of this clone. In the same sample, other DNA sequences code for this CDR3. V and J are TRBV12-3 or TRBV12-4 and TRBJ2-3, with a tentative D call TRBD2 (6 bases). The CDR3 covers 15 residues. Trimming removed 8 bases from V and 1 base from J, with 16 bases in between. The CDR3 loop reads CASALRGLRTDTQYF. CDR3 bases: TGTGCCAGCGCCCTGCGGGGCCTACGCACAGATACGCAGTATTTT.

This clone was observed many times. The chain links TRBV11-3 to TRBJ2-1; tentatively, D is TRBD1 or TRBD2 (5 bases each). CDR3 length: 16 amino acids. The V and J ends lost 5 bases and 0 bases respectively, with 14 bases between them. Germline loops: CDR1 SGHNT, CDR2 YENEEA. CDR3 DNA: TGTGCCAGCAGCCCTTGGGACGGAGCCTCCTACAATGAGCAGTTCTTC. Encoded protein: CASSPWDGASYNEQFF.

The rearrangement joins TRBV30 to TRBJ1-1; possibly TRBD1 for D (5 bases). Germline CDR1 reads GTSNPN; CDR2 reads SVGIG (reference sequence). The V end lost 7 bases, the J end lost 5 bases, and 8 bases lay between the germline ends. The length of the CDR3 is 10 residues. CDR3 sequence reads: CALEGTEAFF. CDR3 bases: TGTGCCTTGGAGGGGACTGAAGCTTTCTTT.

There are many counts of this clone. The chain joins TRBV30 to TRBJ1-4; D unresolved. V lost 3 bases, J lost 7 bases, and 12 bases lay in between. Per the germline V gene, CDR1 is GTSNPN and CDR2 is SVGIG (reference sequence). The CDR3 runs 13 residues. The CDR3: CAWRAPVGEKLFF. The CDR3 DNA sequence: TGTGCCTGGAGGGCCCCCGTGGGTGAAAAACTGTTTTTT. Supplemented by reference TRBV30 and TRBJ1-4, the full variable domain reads SQTIHQWPATLVQPVGSPLSLECTVEGTSNPNLYWYRQAAGRGLQLLFYSVGIGQISSEVPQNLSASRPQDRQFILSSKKLLLSDSGFYLCAWRAPVGEKLFFGSGTQLSVL.

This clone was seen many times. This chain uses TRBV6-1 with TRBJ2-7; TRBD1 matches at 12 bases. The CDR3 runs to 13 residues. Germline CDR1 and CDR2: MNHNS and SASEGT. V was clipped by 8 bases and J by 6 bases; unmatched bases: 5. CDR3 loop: CASAGTGGGEQYV. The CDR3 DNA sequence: TGTGCCAGCGCCGGGACAGGGGGCGGCGAGCAGTACGTC.

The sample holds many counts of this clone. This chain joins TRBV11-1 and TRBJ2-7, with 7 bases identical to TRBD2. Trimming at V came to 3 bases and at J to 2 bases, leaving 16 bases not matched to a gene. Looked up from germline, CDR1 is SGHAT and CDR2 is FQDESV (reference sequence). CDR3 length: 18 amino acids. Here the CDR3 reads CASSFAGDLRELPYEQYF. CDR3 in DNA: TGTGCCAGCAGCTTCGCCGGGGATCTGCGGGAGCTACCCTACGAGCAGTACTTC.

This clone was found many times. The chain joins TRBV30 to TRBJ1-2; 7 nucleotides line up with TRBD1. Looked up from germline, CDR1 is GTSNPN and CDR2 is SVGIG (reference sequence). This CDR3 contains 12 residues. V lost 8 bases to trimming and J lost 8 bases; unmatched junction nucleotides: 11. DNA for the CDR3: TGTGCCCTTGACAGGGAAAGAGGAGGCTACACCTTC. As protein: CALDRERGGYTF.

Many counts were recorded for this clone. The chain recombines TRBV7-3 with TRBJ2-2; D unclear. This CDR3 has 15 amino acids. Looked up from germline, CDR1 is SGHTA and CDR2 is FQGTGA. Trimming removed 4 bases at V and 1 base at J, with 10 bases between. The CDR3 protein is CASSSSPENTGELFF. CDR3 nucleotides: TGTGCCAGCAGCTCGAGTCCGGAGAACACCGGGGAGCTGTTTTTT.

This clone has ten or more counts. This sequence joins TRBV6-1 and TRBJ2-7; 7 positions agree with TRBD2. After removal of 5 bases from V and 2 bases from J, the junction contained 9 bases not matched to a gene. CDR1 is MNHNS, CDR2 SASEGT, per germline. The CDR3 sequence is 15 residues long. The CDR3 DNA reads TGTGCCAGCAGTCCCCTAAGCGGGATAACCTACGAGCAGTACTTC. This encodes CASSPLSGITYEQYF.

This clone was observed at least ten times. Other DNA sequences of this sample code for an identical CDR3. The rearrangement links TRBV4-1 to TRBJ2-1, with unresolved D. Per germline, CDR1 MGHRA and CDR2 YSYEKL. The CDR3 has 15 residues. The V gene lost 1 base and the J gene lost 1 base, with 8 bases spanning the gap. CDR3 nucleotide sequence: TGCGCCAGCAGCCAAGGCAGTATTTCCTACAATGAGCAGTTCTTC. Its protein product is CASSQGSISYNEQFF.

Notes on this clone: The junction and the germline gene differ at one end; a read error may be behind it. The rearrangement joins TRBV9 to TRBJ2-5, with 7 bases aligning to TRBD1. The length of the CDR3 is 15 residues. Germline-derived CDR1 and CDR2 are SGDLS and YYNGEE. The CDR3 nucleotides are TGTGACAGCAGCGCACTTGGGACAGACCAAGAGACCAAGTACTTC. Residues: CDSSALGTDQETKYF. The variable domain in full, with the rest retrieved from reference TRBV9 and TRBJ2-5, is DSGVTQTPKHLITATGQRVTLRCSPRSGDLSVYWYQQSLDQGLQFLIQYYNGEERAKGNILERFSAQQFPDLHSELNLSSLELGDSALYFCDSSALGTDQETKYFGPGTRLLVL.